A selection of T cell receptor beta chains follows, all from one sample in a study of CD8 T cells in ankylosing spondylitis. TCRdb called the 5' RACE reads again in MiXCR, with one record for every CDR3 protein. Altogether about 800,000 distinct CDR3 sequences are present, approximately 12% being singletons, with the ten largest covering 0.51%. Sequenced material: blood, either unsorted or a sorted T cell fraction (not recorded which). Receptors originate from a male donor with ankylosing spondylitis. CDR3s include the opening cysteine and the closing phenylalanine or tryptophan. The D gene is left open where the match is weak. Expanded clones get a size class; other rows say once, few or many, or leave the size out.

DNA: TGTGCCAGCTCACCAATGGGGTTGGCTAGCGGCTACGAGCAGTACTTC; CDR3: CASSPMGLASGYEQYF; V: TRBV18; D: TRBD2; J: TRBJ2-7; size: many
DNA: TGTGCCAGCAGCTTAGTTTTCTTGGACGCCGGGGAGCTGTTTTTT; CDR3: CASSLVFLDAGELFF; V: TRBV7-2; D: -; J: TRBJ2-2; size: many
DNA: TGTGCCAGCAGCCAAGATCCCAGACCGAGCTCCTACGAGCAGTACTTC; CDR3: CASSQDPRPSSYEQYF; V: TRBV3-1; D: -; J: TRBJ2-7; size: few
DNA: TGTGCCAGCAGCCAACAAGAACTAAGACCTACAGATACGCAGTATTTT; CDR3: CASSQQELRPTDTQYF; V: TRBV4-2; D: -; J: TRBJ2-3; size: few
DNA: TGCGCCAGCAGCGGCGGGGGACGGAGAACAGATACGCAGTATTTT; CDR3: CASSGGGRRTDTQYF; V: TRBV5-1; D: TRBD2; J: TRBJ2-3; size: -
DNA: TGCAGTGCTACCCCCGGAGCTGGCACAGATACGCAGTATTTT; CDR3: CSATPGAGTDTQYF; V: TRBV20-1; D: -; J: TRBJ2-3; size: many
DNA: TGCAGTGCTAGAACCTGGACTGGGGGACAGGGTCTTAAGAACACTGAAGCTTTCTTT; CDR3: CSARTWTGGQGLKNTEAFF; V: TRBV20-1; D: TRBD1; J: TRBJ1-1; size: -
DNA: TGTGCCAGCAGGGTCAACAGGAGGGGAACTGAAGCTTTCTTT; CDR3: CASRVNRRGTEAFF; V: TRBV27; D: -; J: TRBJ1-1; size: few
DNA: TGTGCCAGCTCACCACCCGGGCAGAACAATTCACCCCTCCACTTT; CDR3: CASSPPGQNNSPLHF; V: TRBV18; D: -; J: TRBJ1-6; size: few
DNA: TGTGCCAGCAGCAAAGGGACGACGGCCCATAGTAATCAGCCCCAGCATTTT; CDR3: CASSKGTTAHSNQPQHF; V: TRBV21-1; D: -; J: TRBJ1-5; size: -
DNA: TGCGCCAGCAGCCAGGGGACCTTGGATACGCAGTATTTT; CDR3: CASSQGTLDTQYF; V: TRBV4-3; D: -; J: TRBJ2-3; size: many
DNA: TGTGCCAGCAACCCTAGCGGGCTTCCCTACAATGAGCAGTTCTTC; CDR3: CASNPSGLPYNEQFF; V: TRBV2; D: TRBD2; J: TRBJ2-1; size: -
DNA: TGTGCCAGCAGCTTAGCGCCCACCGGGGAGCTGTTTTTT; CDR3: CASSLAPTGELFF; V: TRBV7-6; D: -; J: TRBJ2-2; size: few
DNA: TGTGCCAGCAGCCCCAGATGGGGTGGCAGGGAGGAGACCCAGTACTTC; CDR3: CASSPRWGGREETQYF; V: TRBV7-9; D: -; J: TRBJ2-5; size: many
DNA: TGTGCCAGCAGTTTAGGGGCAACTTCCTTAAACTACAATGAGCAGTTCTTC; CDR3: CASSLGATSLNYNEQFF; V: TRBV12-3/TRBV12-4; D: -; J: TRBJ2-1; size: -
DNA: TGTGCCAGCAGCTTAGGGGTTCGGGCAAACACGGCCTACGAGCAGTACTTC; CDR3: CASSLGVRANTAYEQYF; V: TRBV11-2; D: -; J: TRBJ2-7; size: once
DNA: TGTGCCAGCAGTGGCCAGGGGGTAGGTGGCTACACCTTC; CDR3: CASSGQGVGGYTF; V: TRBV27; D: TRBD1; J: TRBJ1-2; size: few
DNA: TGCAGTGCTAGTCAGGGGCTCTATGGCTACACCTTC; CDR3: CSASQGLYGYTF; V: TRBV20-1; D: -; J: TRBJ1-2; size: few
DNA: TGTGCCAGCAGCCAAGGTCGGCAGGGAACGAACGAGCAGTACTTC; CDR3: CASSQGRQGTNEQYF; V: TRBV14; D: -; J: TRBJ2-7; size: -
DNA: TGCGCCAGCAGCGAGGGGGGGTCTTTGTACGAGCAGTACTTC; CDR3: CASSEGGSLYEQYF; V: TRBV5-1; D: -; J: TRBJ2-7; size: once
DNA: TGTGCCAGCAGCTTGCGGGGCCTCGGTGAGCAGTTCTTC; CDR3: CASSLRGLGEQFF; V: TRBV7-9; D: -; J: TRBJ2-1; size: -
DNA: TGCAGTGCTTCTCCTTGGACAGGGGGAGGTGGCTACACCTTC; CDR3: CSASPWTGGGGYTF; V: TRBV20-1; D: TRBD1; J: TRBJ1-2; size: many
DNA: TGTGCCAGCAGCTTAGTCTTGGACGTCGGCAGGGATACGCAGTATTTT; CDR3: CASSLVLDVGRDTQYF; V: TRBV7-2; D: -; J: TRBJ2-3; size: -
DNA: TGTGCCAGCTCCACCAGACTGGATACGCAGTATTTT; CDR3: CASSTRLDTQYF; V: TRBV18; D: -; J: TRBJ2-3; size: -